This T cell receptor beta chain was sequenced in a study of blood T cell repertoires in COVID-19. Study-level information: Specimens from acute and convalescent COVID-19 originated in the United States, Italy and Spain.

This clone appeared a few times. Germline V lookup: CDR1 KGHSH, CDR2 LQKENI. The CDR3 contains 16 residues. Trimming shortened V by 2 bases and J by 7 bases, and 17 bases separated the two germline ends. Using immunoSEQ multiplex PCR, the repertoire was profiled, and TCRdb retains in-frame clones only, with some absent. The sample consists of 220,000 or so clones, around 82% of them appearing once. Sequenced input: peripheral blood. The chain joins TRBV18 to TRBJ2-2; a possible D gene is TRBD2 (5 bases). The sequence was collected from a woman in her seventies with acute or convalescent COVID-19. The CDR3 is CASSPSIWELVGELFF. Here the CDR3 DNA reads TGTGCCAGCTCACCATCCATTTGGGAGCTTGTCGGGGAGCTGTTTTTT.